These 18 T cell receptor beta chains came from one sample sequenced in a study of cytomegalovirus exposure and HLA in healthy donors. 13 Jbeta primers and 60 Vbeta primers were used for the PCR. Generated by immunoSEQ multiplex PCR, the TCRdb table keeps only in-frame clones and is missing some. The data hold 130,000 or so clones, with roughly 77% observed a single time. The sample comprised PBMCs. These receptors came from a man aged 35-49 years in good health and CMV-seronegative.

V is TRBV6-6 and J is TRBJ2-5; D is unclear. Looked up from germline, CDR1 is MNHNY and CDR2 is SVGAGI (reference sequence). The CDR3 length is 13 residues. Trimming shortened V by 7 bases and J by 4 bases, and 13 bases separated the two germline ends. The CDR3 reads CASTQSPGETQYF. As DNA, the CDR3 is TGTGCCAGCACCCAGAGTCCGGGAGAGACCCAGTACTTC.

The J gene is TRBJ1-3, the V gene TRBV7-8; D is unclear. CDR3 length equals 17 residues. Trimming removed 5 bases at V and 0 bases at J, with 17 bases between. Per the germline V gene, CDR1 is SGHVS and CDR2 is FQNEAQ. The CDR3 DNA follows: TGTGCCAGCAGCCCACCAGGAGGGAGCAGCTCTGGAAACACCATATATTTT. This sequence encodes CASSPPGGSSSGNTIYF.

The chain employs TRBV5-1 and TRBJ1-2; TRBD1 matches 7 bases. This CDR3 has 16 amino acids. Looked up from germline, CDR1 is SGHRS and CDR2 is YFSETQ. V gave up 4 bases and J gave up 4 bases; unmatched junction bases: 13. The CDR3 reads CASSTGQSGVLYGYTF. In DNA, the CDR3 is TGCGCCAGCAGCACGGGACAGTCTGGGGTCCTCTATGGCTACACCTTC.

The chain uses TRBV27 and TRBJ2-2, with no clear D. Germline loops: CDR1 MNHEY, CDR2 SMNVEV (reference sequence). Trimming stripped 7 bases from V and 3 bases from J, with 12 bases between. The CDR3 loop spans 14 amino acids. CDR3 in amino acids: CASKTLDYTGELFF. CDR3 sequence (DNA): TGTGCCAGCAAAACCCTAGATTACACCGGGGAGCTGTTTTTT.

The gene calls are TRBV10-3 and TRBJ2-7; 7 nucleotides match TRBD1. J was trimmed by 0 bases and V by 1 base; bases with no gene match: 15. This CDR3 contains 19 residues. Looked up from germline, CDR1 is ENHRY and CDR2 is SYGVKD. The CDR3 bases are TGTGCCATCAGTGAGTTCAATCTGTTACCGGGACAGAGCTCCTACGAGCAGTACTTC. Its translation is CAISEFNLLPGQSSYEQYF.

This sequence joins TRBV5-1 and TRBJ1-1; D remains ambiguous. Germline lookup yields CDR1 SGHRS and CDR2 YFSETQ. The CDR3 spans 13 residues. Trimming shortened V by 0 bases and J by 2 bases, and 5 bases separated the two germline ends. The CDR3 sequence: CASSLAFNTEAFF. CDR3 bases: TGCGCCAGCAGCTTGGCCTTCAACACTGAAGCTTTCTTT.

CDR3 coding DNA: TGTGCCAGCAGCCAAGGCCCAGGGCCCTCTGGAAACACCATATATTTT. Translated, it gives CASSQGPGPSGNTIYF. This sequence joins TRBV4-2 and TRBJ1-3, with a possible D match to TRBD1 (5 bases). V lost 1 base to trimming and J lost 0 bases, with 10 bases between them. Germline loops: CDR1 LGHNA, CDR2 YNFKEQ. CDR3 length equals 16 residues.

V is TRBV5-4 and J is TRBJ1-6; 8 nucleotides agree with TRBD1. The CDR3 runs to 16 residues. The V gene end was trimmed by 4 bases and the J gene end by 10 bases; junction bases not matched to a gene: 13. CDR1 and CDR2 from the germline V gene are SGHNT and YYREEE (reference sequence). The chain's CDR3 is CASSLRQGPSGSPLHF. Written as DNA, the CDR3 is TGTGCCAGCAGCCTGAGACAGGGGCCTTCGGGGTCACCCCTCCACTTT.

The chain has TRBV28 and TRBJ2-1; 12 nucleotides align to TRBD2. Per germline, CDR1 MDHEN and CDR2 SYDVKM. This CDR3 has 15 amino acids. With 2 bases clipped from V and 16 bases from J, the junction kept 12 bases outside the gene matches. The DNA of the CDR3 is TGTGCCAGCAGTTTAAGGCTAGCGGGGGGGCTAGGAAGATTCTTC. Translation gives CASSLRLAGGLGRFF. The full variable domain, completed using reference TRBV28 and TRBJ2-1, is DVKVTQSSRYLVKRTGEKVFLECVQDMDHENMFWYRQDPGLGLRLIYFSYDVKMKEKGDIPEGYSVSREKKERFSLILESASTNQTSMYLCASSLRLAGGLGRFFGPGTRLTVL.

The chain couples TRBV30 to TRBJ2-3; D might be TRBD2 (7 bases). Germline V gene lookup returns CDR1 GTSNPN and CDR2 SVGIG (reference sequence). CDR3 length: 23 residues. Trimming took 4 bases from V and 6 from J, leaving 44 bases between them. CDR3 sequence (DNA): TGTGCCTGGACCCTACGGCGTTCGGGGGGCGTTGGTAGAGGGGGGCCCCCAGGGGATACGCAGTATTTT. Translating it yields CAWTLRRSGGVGRGGPPGDTQYF. Based on the CDR3 plus reference TRBV30 and TRBJ2-3, the full variable domain is SQTIHQWPATLVQPVGSPLSLECTVEGTSNPNLYWYRQAAGRGLQLLFYSVGIGQISSEVPQNLSASRPQDRQFILSSKKLLLSDSGFYLCAWTLRRSGGVGRGGPPGDTQYFGPGTRLTVL.

The chain links TRBV11-1 to TRBJ2-7; TRBD1 might be the D (5 bases). V shed 5 bases and J shed 3 bases, with 8 bases lying between them. The CDR3 totals 12 residues. The germline V gene encodes CDR1 SGHAT and CDR2 FQDESV (reference sequence). For the CDR3, the DNA is TGTGCCAGCAGCCCTGACAGCTACGAGCAGTACTTC. Translated: CASSPDSYEQYF.

This chain uses TRBV5-1 with TRBJ2-1; 8 bases fit TRBD1. Germline CDR1 SGHRS, CDR2 YFSETQ. This CDR3 has 14 amino acids. V gave up 5 bases and J gave up 6 bases; unmatched junction bases: 7. The chain's CDR3 is CASSYGQGVNEQFF. DNA for the CDR3: TGCGCCAGCAGTTATGGACAGGGCGTCAATGAGCAGTTCTTC.

This chain links TRBV4-2 with TRBJ2-3; 10 nucleotides agree with TRBD1. The CDR3 is 16 residues long. V shed 4 bases, J shed 1 base, and the junction held 5 bases outside the gene matches. CDR1 LGHNA and CDR2 YNFKEQ come from the germline V gene. DNA of the CDR3: TGTGCCAGCAGCCGTCGGGGGACAGGGGGCACAGATACGCAGTATTTT. Translating it yields CASSRRGTGGTDTQYF.

The chain uses TRBV7-3 and TRBJ2-1; 10 bases map to TRBD2. V trimming: 6 bases; J trimming: 1 base; junction bases outside the gene matches: 3. Germline CDR1 SGHTA, CDR2 FQGTGA. The CDR3 totals 15 residues. The CDR3 reads CASSRGLASYNEQFF. In DNA form, the CDR3 reads TGTGCCAGCAGTCGGGGACTAGCGTCCTACAATGAGCAGTTCTTC. The full variable domain, rest sourced from reference TRBV7-3 and TRBJ2-1, is GAGVSQTPSNKVTEKGKYVELRCDPISGHTALYWYRQSLGQGPEFLIYFQGTGAADDSGLPNDRFFAVRPEGSVSTLKIQRTERGDSAVYLCASSRGLASYNEQFFGPGTRLTVL.

The V call is TRBV30, the J call TRBJ1-2; TRBD1 matches 7 bases. Germline V gives CDR1 GTSNPN, CDR2 SVGIG (reference sequence). The CDR3 runs 13 residues. After removal of 3 bases from V and 7 bases from J, the junction contained 8 bases not matched to a gene. The CDR3, as DNA: TGTGCCTGGAGCACACAGGGGCGCAGTGGCTACACCTTC. This sequence encodes CAWSTQGRSGYTF. Drawing the rest from reference TRBV30 and TRBJ1-2, the complete variable domain is SQTIHQWPATLVQPVGSPLSLECTVEGTSNPNLYWYRQAAGRGLQLLFYSVGIGQISSEVPQNLSASRPQDRQFILSSKKLLLSDSGFYLCAWSTQGRSGYTFGSGTRLTVV.

The chain links TRBV4-2 to TRBJ1-3; D ambiguous. The CDR3 has 16 amino acids. V lost 5 bases and J lost 0, with 14 bases in between. Germline loops: CDR1 LGHNA, CDR2 YNFKEQ. CDR3 sequence reads: CASSVNLGSSGNTIYF. The CDR3 DNA sequence: TGTGCCAGCAGCGTAAACCTAGGAAGCTCTGGAAACACCATATATTTT.

The V call is TRBV30, the J call TRBJ2-5, with TRBD1 as a possible D gene (5 bases). The germline CDR1 and CDR2 sequences are GTSNPN and SVGIG (reference sequence). V lost 5 bases and J 5 bases, leaving 15 bases between the germline ends. The CDR3 has 13 amino acids. CDR3 region: CAWVIGAGETQYF. The DNA for the CDR3 is TGTGCCTGGGTGATTGGGGCCGGTGAGACCCAGTACTTC.

This chain links TRBV4-1 with TRBJ2-3; 10 bases align to TRBD1. The CDR3 sequence is 15 residues long. V lost 4 bases and J lost 5; bases outside the gene matches: 6. CDR1 and CDR2 (germline): MGHRA, YSYEKL. CDR3 loop: CASSRRQGAEDTQYF. CDR3 nucleotides: TGCGCCAGCAGCCGCCGACAGGGGGCGGAAGATACGCAGTATTTT.